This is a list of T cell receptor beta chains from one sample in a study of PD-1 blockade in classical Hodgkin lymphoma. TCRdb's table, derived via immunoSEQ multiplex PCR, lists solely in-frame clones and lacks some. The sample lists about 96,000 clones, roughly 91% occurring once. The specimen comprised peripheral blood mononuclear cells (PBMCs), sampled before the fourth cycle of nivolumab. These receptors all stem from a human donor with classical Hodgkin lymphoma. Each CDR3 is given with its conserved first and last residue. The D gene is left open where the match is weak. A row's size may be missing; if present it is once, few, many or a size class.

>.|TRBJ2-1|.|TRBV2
CASNAGHTYNEQFF
TGTGCCAGCAATGCCGGCCACACCTACAATGAGCAGTTCTTC
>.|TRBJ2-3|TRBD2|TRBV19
CASVSGLAGEDTQYF
TGTGCCAGTGTCTCGGGACTAGCGGGAGAAGATACGCAGTATTTT
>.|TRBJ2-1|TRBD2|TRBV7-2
CASSLVYETSGRRNEQFF
TGTGCCAGCAGCTTAGTTTATGAGACTAGCGGGAGGCGCAATGAGCAGTTCTTC
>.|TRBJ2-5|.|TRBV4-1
CASSQLGSGETQYF
TGCGCCAGCAGCCAGTTGGGGTCGGGAGAGACCCAGTACTTC
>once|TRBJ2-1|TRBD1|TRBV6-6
CASSYGDRVYNEQFF
TGTGCCAGCAGTTACGGCGACAGGGTTTACAATGAGCAGTTCTTC
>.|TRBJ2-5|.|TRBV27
CASRGFGETVQETQYF
TGTGCCAGCAGGGGGTTTGGGGAGACGGTCCAAGAGACCCAGTACTTC
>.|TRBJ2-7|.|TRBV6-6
CASSYSSSYEQYF
TGTGCCAGCAGTTACTCGAGCAGCTACGAGCAGTACTTC
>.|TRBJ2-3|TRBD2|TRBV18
CASSPLPIAGAVDTQYF
TGTGCCAGCTCACCACTCCCAATAGCGGGAGCGGTAGATACGCAGTATTTT
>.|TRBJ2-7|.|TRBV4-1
CASSLLDRMEYEQYF
TGCGCCAGCAGCCTTCTTGACAGGATGGAGTACGAGCAGTACTTC
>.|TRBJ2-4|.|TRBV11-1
CASSPDSVKNIQYF
TGTGCCAGCAGCCCGGACAGTGTCAAAAACATTCAGTACTTC
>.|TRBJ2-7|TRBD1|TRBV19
CASSKGQGTYEQYF
TGTGCCAGTAGTAAGGGACAGGGTACCTACGAGCAGTACTTC
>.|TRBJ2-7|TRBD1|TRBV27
CASSLYGTDSYEQYF
TGTGCCAGCAGTTTGTACGGGACAGACTCCTACGAGCAGTACTTC
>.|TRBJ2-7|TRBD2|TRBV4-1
CASSQVGLGLAGSYEQYF
TGCGCCAGCAGCCAAGTGGGACTTGGACTAGCGGGTTCCTACGAGCAGTACTTC
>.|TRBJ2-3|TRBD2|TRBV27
CASSSAPGREGQVTDTQYF
TGTGCCAGCAGTTCAGCCCCCGGCCGGGAGGGCCAAGTGACAGATACGCAGTATTTT
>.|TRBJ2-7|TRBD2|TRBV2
CASSEWVSTGGSYEQYF
TGTGCCAGCAGTGAATGGGTTTCGACGGGAGGCTCCTACGAGCAGTACTTC
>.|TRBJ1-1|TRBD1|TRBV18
CASSPRMKTGTEAFF
TGTGCCAGCTCACCGCGCATGAAGACAGGGACTGAAGCTTTCTTT
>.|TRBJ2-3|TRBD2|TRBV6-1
CASSVGPSGSTDTQYF
TGTGCCAGCAGTGTAGGGCCTAGCGGGAGCACAGATACGCAGTATTTT